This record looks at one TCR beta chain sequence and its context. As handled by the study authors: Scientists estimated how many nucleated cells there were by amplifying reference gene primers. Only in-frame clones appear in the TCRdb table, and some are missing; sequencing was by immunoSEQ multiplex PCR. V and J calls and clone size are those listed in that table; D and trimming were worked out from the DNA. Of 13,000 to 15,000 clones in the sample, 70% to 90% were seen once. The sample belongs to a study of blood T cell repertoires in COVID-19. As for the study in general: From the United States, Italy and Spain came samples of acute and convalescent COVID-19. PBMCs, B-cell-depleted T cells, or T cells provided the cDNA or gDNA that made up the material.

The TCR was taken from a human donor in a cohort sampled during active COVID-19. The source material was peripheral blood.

DNA for the CDR3: TGTGCCAGTAGTATAGCGAGGACTCGTTGCGAGCAGTACTTC. It codes for CASSIARTRCEQYF. This chain joins TRBV19 and TRBJ2-7, with D perhaps TRBD2 (5 bases). This CDR3 region has 14 residues. CDR1 and CDR2 from the germline V gene are LNHDA and SQIVND (reference sequence). With 1 base removed from V and 6 bases from J, the gap between germline ends came to 13 bases.